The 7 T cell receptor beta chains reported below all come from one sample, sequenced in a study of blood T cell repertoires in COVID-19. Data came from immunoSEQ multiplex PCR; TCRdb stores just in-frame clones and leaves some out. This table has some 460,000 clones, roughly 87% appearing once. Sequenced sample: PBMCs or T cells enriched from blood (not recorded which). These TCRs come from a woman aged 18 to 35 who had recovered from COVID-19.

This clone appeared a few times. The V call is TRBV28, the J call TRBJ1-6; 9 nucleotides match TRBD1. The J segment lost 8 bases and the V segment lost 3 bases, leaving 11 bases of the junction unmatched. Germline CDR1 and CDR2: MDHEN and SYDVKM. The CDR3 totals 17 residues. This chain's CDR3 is CASSFFLRGQGYSPLHF. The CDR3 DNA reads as TGTGCCAGCAGTTTCTTCCTAAGGGGACAGGGATATTCACCCCTCCACTTT. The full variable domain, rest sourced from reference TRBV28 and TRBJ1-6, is DVKVTQSSRYLVKRTGEKVFLECVQDMDHENMFWYRQDPGLGLRLIYFSYDVKMKEKGDIPEGYSVSREKKERFSLILESASTNQTSMYLCASSFFLRGQGYSPLHFGNGTRLTVT.

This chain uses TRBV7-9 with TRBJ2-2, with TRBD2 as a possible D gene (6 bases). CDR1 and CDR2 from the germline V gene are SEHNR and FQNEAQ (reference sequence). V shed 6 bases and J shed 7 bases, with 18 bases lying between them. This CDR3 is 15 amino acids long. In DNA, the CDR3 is TGTGCCAGCAGAGGGGCTAGCGTCTCCGGCGGGGAGCTGTTTTTT. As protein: CASRGASVSGGELFF.

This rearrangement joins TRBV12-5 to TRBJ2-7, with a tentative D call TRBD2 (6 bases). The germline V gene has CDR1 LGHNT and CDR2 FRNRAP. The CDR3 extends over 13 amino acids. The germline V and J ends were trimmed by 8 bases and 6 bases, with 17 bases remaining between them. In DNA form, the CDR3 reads TGTGCTAGTCTCGTCGGGGGTGGAGCCGAGCAGTACTTC. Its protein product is CASLVGGGAEQYF.

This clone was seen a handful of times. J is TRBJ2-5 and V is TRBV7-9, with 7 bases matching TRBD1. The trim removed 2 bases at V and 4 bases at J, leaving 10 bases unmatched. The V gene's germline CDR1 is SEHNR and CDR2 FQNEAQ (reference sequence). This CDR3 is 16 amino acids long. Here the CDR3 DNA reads TGTGCCAGCAGCTTAAATCGGTCCAGGACAGGAGAGACCCAGTACTTC. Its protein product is CASSLNRSRTGETQYF.

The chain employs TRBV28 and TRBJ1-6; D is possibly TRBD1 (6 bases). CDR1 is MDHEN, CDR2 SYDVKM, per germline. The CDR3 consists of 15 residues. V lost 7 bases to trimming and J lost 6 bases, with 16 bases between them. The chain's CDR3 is CASTPYRTVNSPLHF. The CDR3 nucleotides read TGTGCCAGCACCCCATACCGGACAGTTAATTCACCCCTCCACTTT.

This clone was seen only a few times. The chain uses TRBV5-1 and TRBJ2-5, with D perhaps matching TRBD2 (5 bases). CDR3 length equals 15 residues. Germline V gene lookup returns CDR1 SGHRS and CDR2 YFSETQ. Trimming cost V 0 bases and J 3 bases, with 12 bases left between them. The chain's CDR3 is CASSLAGNWEETQYF. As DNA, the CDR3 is TGCGCCAGCAGCTTGGCGGGGAATTGGGAAGAGACCCAGTACTTC.

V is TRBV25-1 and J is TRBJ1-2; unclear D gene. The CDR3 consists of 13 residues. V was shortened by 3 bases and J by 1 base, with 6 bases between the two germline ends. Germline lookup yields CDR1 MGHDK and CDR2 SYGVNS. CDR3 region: CASSDHGNYGYTF. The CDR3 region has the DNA TGTGCCAGCAGTGACCACGGTAACTATGGCTACACCTTC.